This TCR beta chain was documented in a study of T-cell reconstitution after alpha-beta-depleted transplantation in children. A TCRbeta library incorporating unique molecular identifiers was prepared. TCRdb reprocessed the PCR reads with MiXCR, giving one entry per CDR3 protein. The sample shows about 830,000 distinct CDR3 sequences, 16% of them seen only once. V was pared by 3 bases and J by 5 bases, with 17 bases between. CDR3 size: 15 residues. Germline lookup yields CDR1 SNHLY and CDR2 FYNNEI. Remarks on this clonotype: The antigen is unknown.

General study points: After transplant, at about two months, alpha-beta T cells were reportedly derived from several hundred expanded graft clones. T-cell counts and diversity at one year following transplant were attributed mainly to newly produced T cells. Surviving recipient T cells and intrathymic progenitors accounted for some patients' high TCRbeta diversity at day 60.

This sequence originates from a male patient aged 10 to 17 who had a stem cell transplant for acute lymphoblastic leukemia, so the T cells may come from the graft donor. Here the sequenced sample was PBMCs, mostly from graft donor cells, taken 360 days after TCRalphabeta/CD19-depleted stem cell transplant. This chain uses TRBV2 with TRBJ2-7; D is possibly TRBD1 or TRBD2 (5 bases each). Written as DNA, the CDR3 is TGTGCCAGCAGTGATACGAGGGGAATAGGGAACGAGCAGTACTTC. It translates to CASSDTRGIGNEQYF.